This is a list of T cell receptor beta chains from one sample in a study of blood T cell repertoires in COVID-19. Sequenced by immunoSEQ multiplex PCR; TCRdb stores in-frame clones only, minus some. The sample includes about 110,000 clones, approximately 82% of them seen just once. Material for sequencing was peripheral blood. The receptors were gathered from a woman aged 80 or older with acute or convalescent COVID-19. CDR3s include the opening cysteine and the closing phenylalanine or tryptophan. The D gene is left open where the match is weak. Not every row has a clone size; where given, it reads once, few, many or a size class.

j_gene: TRBJ1-6
d_gene: .
v_gene: TRBV5-1
abundance: .
CDR3aa: CASSLEGSLRNSPLHF
CDR3nt: TGCGCCAGCAGCTTGGAAGGGAGTCTGCGGAATTCACCCCTCCACTTT

j_gene: TRBJ1-6
d_gene: TRBD1
v_gene: TRBV9
abundance: once
CDR3aa: CASTGQENSPLHF
CDR3nt: TGTGCCAGCACCGGACAGGAGAATTCACCCCTCCACTTT

j_gene: TRBJ2-3
d_gene: .
v_gene: TRBV5-8
abundance: few
CDR3aa: CASSFSGTAGGPDTQYF
CDR3nt: TGTGCCAGCAGCTTTAGCGGGACTGCAGGGGGGCCAGATACGCAGTATTTT

j_gene: TRBJ2-4
d_gene: TRBD2
v_gene: TRBV6-2/TRBV6-3
abundance: few
CDR3aa: CASSYGLAGGPSNIQYF
CDR3nt: TGTGCCAGCAGTTATGGTCTAGCGGGAGGGCCCTCGAACATTCAGTACTTC

j_gene: TRBJ2-2
d_gene: .
v_gene: TRBV10-1
abundance: .
CDR3aa: CASRRGFTGELFF
CDR3nt: TGCGCCAGCAGGAGGGGGTTCACCGGGGAGCTGTTTTTT

j_gene: TRBJ1-2
d_gene: .
v_gene: TRBV30
abundance: .
CDR3aa: CAWSVSQGVGGYTF
CDR3nt: TGTGCCTGGAGTGTAAGCCAGGGTGTAGGTGGCTACACCTTC

j_gene: TRBJ2-6
d_gene: TRBD1
v_gene: TRBV13
abundance: .
CDR3aa: CASSLYGTGVSGANVLTF
CDR3nt: TGTGCCAGCAGCTTATATGGGACAGGGGTTTCTGGGGCCAACGTCCTGACTTTC

j_gene: TRBJ1-1
d_gene: .
v_gene: TRBV5-4
abundance: .
CDR3aa: CASSVSQGQNTEAFF
CDR3nt: TGTGCCAGCAGCGTCTCTCAGGGGCAGAACACTGAAGCTTTCTTT

j_gene: TRBJ2-1
d_gene: TRBD2
v_gene: TRBV27
abundance: .
CDR3aa: CASRNGGSSYNEQFF
CDR3nt: TGTGCCAGCAGAAATGGCGGGAGCTCCTACAATGAGCAGTTCTTC

j_gene: TRBJ2-7
d_gene: TRBD1
v_gene: TRBV19
abundance: .
CDR3aa: CASRQPGQGGYEQYF
CDR3nt: TGTGCCAGTAGACAACCGGGACAGGGGGGCTACGAGCAGTACTTC

j_gene: TRBJ2-5
d_gene: .
v_gene: TRBV11-2
abundance: .
CDR3aa: CASSLNHGLQETQYF
CDR3nt: TGTGCCAGCAGCTTAAATCATGGACTACAAGAGACCCAGTACTTC

j_gene: TRBJ2-1
d_gene: TRBD2
v_gene: TRBV7-2
abundance: few
CDR3aa: CASSSTSGRLGEQFF
CDR3nt: TGTGCCAGCAGCTCGACTAGCGGGAGACTCGGTGAGCAGTTCTTC

j_gene: TRBJ2-7
d_gene: TRBD1
v_gene: TRBV10-1
abundance: .
CDR3aa: CASSDGQGIDEQYF
CDR3nt: TGCGCCAGCAGTGATGGACAGGGTATCGACGAGCAGTACTTC

j_gene: TRBJ2-4
d_gene: .
v_gene: TRBV29-1
abundance: .
CDR3aa: CSVELDRGIQYF
CDR3nt: TGCAGCGTTGAACTCGACCGAGGCATTCAGTACTTC

j_gene: TRBJ2-1
d_gene: TRBD2
v_gene: TRBV20-1
abundance: .
CDR3aa: CSASTGTSGDNEQFF
CDR3nt: TGCAGTGCTAGTACGGGGACTAGCGGGGACAATGAGCAGTTCTTC

j_gene: TRBJ1-6
d_gene: .
v_gene: TRBV5-5
abundance: .
CDR3aa: CASSLADYSPLHF
CDR3nt: TGTGCCAGCAGCCTGGCGGACTATTCACCCCTCCACTTT

j_gene: TRBJ2-5
d_gene: TRBD2
v_gene: TRBV4-1
abundance: once
CDR3aa: CASSQVRAPMGGGETQYF
CDR3nt: TGCGCCAGCAGCCAAGTCCGGGCACCTATGGGCGGGGGAGAGACCCAGTACTTC

j_gene: TRBJ2-5
d_gene: .
v_gene: TRBV7-3
abundance: .
CDR3aa: CASSLTRDSQGTQYF
CDR3nt: TGTGCCAGCAGCTTAACCAGGGACTCCCAGGGGACCCAGTACTTC

j_gene: TRBJ2-5
d_gene: TRBD1
v_gene: TRBV7-9
abundance: once
CDR3aa: CASSLTGGGETQYF
CDR3nt: TGTGCCAGCAGCCTAACAGGGGGAGGAGAGACCCAGTACTTC

j_gene: TRBJ2-5
d_gene: .
v_gene: TRBV3-1/TRBV3-2
abundance: .
CDR3aa: CASSPLGLPQETQYF
CDR3nt: TGTGCCAGCAGCCCTTTGGGGCTACCCCAAGAGACCCAGTACTTC

j_gene: TRBJ2-3
d_gene: TRBD1
v_gene: TRBV7-9
abundance: .
CDR3aa: CAISTKTGTGGLEREVASTDTQYF
CDR3nt: TGTGCCATCAGCACCAAAACCGGGACAGGGGGCTTGGAGCGGGAGGTAGCTAGCACAGATACGCAGTATTTT

j_gene: TRBJ1-5
d_gene: .
v_gene: TRBV2
abundance: .
CDR3aa: CASSEAQEGNQPQHF
CDR3nt: TGTGCCAGCAGTGAAGCTCAGGAGGGCAATCAGCCCCAGCATTTT

j_gene: TRBJ2-7
d_gene: TRBD1
v_gene: TRBV5-1
abundance: .
CDR3aa: CASSLAQGVTGEQYF
CDR3nt: TGCGCCAGCAGCTTGGCACAGGGGGTCACGGGAGAGCAGTACTTC

j_gene: TRBJ2-1
d_gene: TRBD2
v_gene: TRBV19
abundance: .
CDR3aa: CASSLSGTRSGSSYNEQFF
CDR3nt: TGTGCCAGTAGTCTCTCCGGGACTAGGTCGGGAAGCTCCTACAATGAGCAGTTCTTC

j_gene: TRBJ1-1
d_gene: TRBD1
v_gene: TRBV19
abundance: once
CDR3aa: CASSIGVRQGTEAFF
CDR3nt: TGTGCCAGTAGTATTGGGGTGCGACAGGGAACTGAAGCTTTCTTT

j_gene: TRBJ2-3
d_gene: .
v_gene: TRBV19
abundance: .
CDR3aa: CASSIPGGTDTQYF
CDR3nt: TGTGCCAGTAGTATCCCCGGGGGCACAGATACGCAGTATTTT

j_gene: TRBJ2-1
d_gene: .
v_gene: TRBV9
abundance: few
CDR3aa: CASSVGEYNEQFF
CDR3nt: TGTGCCAGCAGCGTAGGCGAGTACAATGAGCAGTTCTTC

j_gene: TRBJ1-1
d_gene: .
v_gene: TRBV5-1
abundance: .
CDR3aa: CASSLSVPNTEAFF
CDR3nt: TGCGCCAGCAGCTTGTCTGTTCCGAACACTGAAGCTTTCTTT

j_gene: TRBJ2-7
d_gene: .
v_gene: TRBV12-3/TRBV12-4
abundance: few
CDR3aa: CASRPTGPYEQYF
CDR3nt: TGTGCCAGCAGACCCACAGGGCCCTACGAGCAGTACTTC

j_gene: TRBJ2-6
d_gene: TRBD2
v_gene: TRBV7-2
abundance: .
CDR3aa: CASSVRGLAGDSGANVLTF
CDR3nt: TGTGCCAGCAGCGTAAGGGGACTAGCGGGAGACTCTGGGGCCAACGTCCTGACTTTC

j_gene: TRBJ1-5
d_gene: .
v_gene: TRBV2
abundance: .
CDR3aa: CASSEEAGSNQPQHF
CDR3nt: TGTGCCAGCAGTGAAGAGGCGGGAAGCAATCAGCCCCAGCATTTT

j_gene: TRBJ2-5
d_gene: TRBD1
v_gene: TRBV12-5
abundance: .
CDR3aa: CASGLGAGAGTEETQYF
CDR3nt: TGTGCTAGTGGTCTCGGGGCAGGGGCTGGGACAGAAGAGACCCAGTACTTC

j_gene: TRBJ2-1
d_gene: TRBD2
v_gene: TRBV3-1/TRBV3-2
abundance: .
CDR3aa: CASTQAGTSSNEQFF
CDR3nt: TGTGCCAGCACCCAAGCCGGGACTAGTAGCAATGAGCAGTTCTTC

j_gene: TRBJ2-7
d_gene: TRBD1
v_gene: TRBV2
abundance: .
CDR3aa: CASRINRDSYEQYF
CDR3nt: TGTGCCAGCAGGATAAACCGGGACAGCTACGAGCAGTACTTC

j_gene: TRBJ1-3
d_gene: .
v_gene: TRBV5-8
abundance: .
CDR3aa: CASSYRLQVSSGNTIYF
CDR3nt: TGTGCCAGCAGCTATAGATTACAGGTTTCCTCTGGAAACACCATATATTTT

j_gene: TRBJ2-5
d_gene: TRBD2
v_gene: TRBV5-4
abundance: .
CDR3aa: CASSLNAGGNGETQYF
CDR3nt: TGTGCCAGCAGCTTGAATGCGGGGGGCAATGGAGAGACCCAGTACTTC

j_gene: TRBJ2-1
d_gene: .
v_gene: TRBV3-1/TRBV3-2
abundance: .
CDR3aa: CASSQDRVGEQFF
CDR3nt: TGTGCCAGCAGCCAAGATCGAGTCGGGGAGCAGTTCTTC

j_gene: TRBJ1-3
d_gene: TRBD1
v_gene: TRBV28
abundance: few
CDR3aa: CASSLGTGSGNTIYF
CDR3nt: TGTGCCAGCAGTTTGGGGACAGGGTCTGGAAACACCATATATTTT

j_gene: TRBJ2-1
d_gene: .
v_gene: TRBV3-1/TRBV3-2
abundance: many
CDR3aa: CASSQALSPSSYNEQFF
CDR3nt: TGTGCCAGCAGCCAAGCACTATCCCCAAGCTCCTACAATGAGCAGTTCTTC

j_gene: TRBJ1-1
d_gene: .
v_gene: TRBV18
abundance: .
CDR3aa: CASRLAEVENTEAFF
CDR3nt: TGTGCCAGCCGACTGGCGGAGGTGGAGAACACTGAAGCTTTCTTT

j_gene: TRBJ1-1
d_gene: .
v_gene: TRBV6-1
abundance: .
CDR3aa: CASSALGTRAIDTEAFF
CDR3nt: TGTGCCAGCAGTGCCCTCGGGACAAGGGCTATCGATACTGAAGCTTTCTTT

j_gene: TRBJ1-3
d_gene: .
v_gene: TRBV6-5
abundance: .
CDR3aa: CASSYSGQGLGDTIYF
CDR3nt: TGTGCCAGCAGTTACTCGGGGCAGGGGCTTGGTGACACCATATATTTT

j_gene: TRBJ2-2
d_gene: TRBD1
v_gene: TRBV28
abundance: .
CDR3aa: CASSINRGPGTGELFF
CDR3nt: TGTGCCAGCAGTATAAACAGGGGGCCAGGGACCGGGGAGCTGTTTTTT

j_gene: TRBJ2-3
d_gene: TRBD2
v_gene: TRBV2
abundance: .
CDR3aa: CASSAGLAGNTDTQYF
CDR3nt: TGTGCCAGCAGTGCCGGACTAGCGGGGAACACAGATACGCAGTATTTT

j_gene: TRBJ1-6
d_gene: .
v_gene: TRBV25-1
abundance: .
CDR3aa: CASSENSPSLSPLHF
CDR3nt: TGTGCCAGCAGTGAAAACAGCCCCTCCCTCTCACCCCTCCACTTT

j_gene: TRBJ1-4
d_gene: .
v_gene: TRBV5-1
abundance: .
CDR3aa: CASSLGTDTAASKLFF
CDR3nt: TGCGCCAGCAGCTTGGGCACGGACACGGCGGCGTCGAAACTGTTTTTT

j_gene: TRBJ2-5
d_gene: .
v_gene: TRBV7-2
abundance: .
CDR3aa: CASSLAHQETQYF
CDR3nt: TGTGCCAGCAGCTTGGCCCACCAAGAGACCCAGTACTTC

j_gene: TRBJ1-5
d_gene: .
v_gene: TRBV28
abundance: .
CDR3aa: CASSRPRVNSNQPQHF
CDR3nt: TGTGCCAGCAGTCGCCCCCGGGTTAATAGCAATCAGCCCCAGCATTTT

j_gene: TRBJ2-1
d_gene: .
v_gene: TRBV5-1
abundance: .
CDR3aa: CASRTGGRETIEQFF
CDR3nt: TGCGCCAGCAGGACCGGGGGGCGAGAGACGATTGAGCAGTTCTTC